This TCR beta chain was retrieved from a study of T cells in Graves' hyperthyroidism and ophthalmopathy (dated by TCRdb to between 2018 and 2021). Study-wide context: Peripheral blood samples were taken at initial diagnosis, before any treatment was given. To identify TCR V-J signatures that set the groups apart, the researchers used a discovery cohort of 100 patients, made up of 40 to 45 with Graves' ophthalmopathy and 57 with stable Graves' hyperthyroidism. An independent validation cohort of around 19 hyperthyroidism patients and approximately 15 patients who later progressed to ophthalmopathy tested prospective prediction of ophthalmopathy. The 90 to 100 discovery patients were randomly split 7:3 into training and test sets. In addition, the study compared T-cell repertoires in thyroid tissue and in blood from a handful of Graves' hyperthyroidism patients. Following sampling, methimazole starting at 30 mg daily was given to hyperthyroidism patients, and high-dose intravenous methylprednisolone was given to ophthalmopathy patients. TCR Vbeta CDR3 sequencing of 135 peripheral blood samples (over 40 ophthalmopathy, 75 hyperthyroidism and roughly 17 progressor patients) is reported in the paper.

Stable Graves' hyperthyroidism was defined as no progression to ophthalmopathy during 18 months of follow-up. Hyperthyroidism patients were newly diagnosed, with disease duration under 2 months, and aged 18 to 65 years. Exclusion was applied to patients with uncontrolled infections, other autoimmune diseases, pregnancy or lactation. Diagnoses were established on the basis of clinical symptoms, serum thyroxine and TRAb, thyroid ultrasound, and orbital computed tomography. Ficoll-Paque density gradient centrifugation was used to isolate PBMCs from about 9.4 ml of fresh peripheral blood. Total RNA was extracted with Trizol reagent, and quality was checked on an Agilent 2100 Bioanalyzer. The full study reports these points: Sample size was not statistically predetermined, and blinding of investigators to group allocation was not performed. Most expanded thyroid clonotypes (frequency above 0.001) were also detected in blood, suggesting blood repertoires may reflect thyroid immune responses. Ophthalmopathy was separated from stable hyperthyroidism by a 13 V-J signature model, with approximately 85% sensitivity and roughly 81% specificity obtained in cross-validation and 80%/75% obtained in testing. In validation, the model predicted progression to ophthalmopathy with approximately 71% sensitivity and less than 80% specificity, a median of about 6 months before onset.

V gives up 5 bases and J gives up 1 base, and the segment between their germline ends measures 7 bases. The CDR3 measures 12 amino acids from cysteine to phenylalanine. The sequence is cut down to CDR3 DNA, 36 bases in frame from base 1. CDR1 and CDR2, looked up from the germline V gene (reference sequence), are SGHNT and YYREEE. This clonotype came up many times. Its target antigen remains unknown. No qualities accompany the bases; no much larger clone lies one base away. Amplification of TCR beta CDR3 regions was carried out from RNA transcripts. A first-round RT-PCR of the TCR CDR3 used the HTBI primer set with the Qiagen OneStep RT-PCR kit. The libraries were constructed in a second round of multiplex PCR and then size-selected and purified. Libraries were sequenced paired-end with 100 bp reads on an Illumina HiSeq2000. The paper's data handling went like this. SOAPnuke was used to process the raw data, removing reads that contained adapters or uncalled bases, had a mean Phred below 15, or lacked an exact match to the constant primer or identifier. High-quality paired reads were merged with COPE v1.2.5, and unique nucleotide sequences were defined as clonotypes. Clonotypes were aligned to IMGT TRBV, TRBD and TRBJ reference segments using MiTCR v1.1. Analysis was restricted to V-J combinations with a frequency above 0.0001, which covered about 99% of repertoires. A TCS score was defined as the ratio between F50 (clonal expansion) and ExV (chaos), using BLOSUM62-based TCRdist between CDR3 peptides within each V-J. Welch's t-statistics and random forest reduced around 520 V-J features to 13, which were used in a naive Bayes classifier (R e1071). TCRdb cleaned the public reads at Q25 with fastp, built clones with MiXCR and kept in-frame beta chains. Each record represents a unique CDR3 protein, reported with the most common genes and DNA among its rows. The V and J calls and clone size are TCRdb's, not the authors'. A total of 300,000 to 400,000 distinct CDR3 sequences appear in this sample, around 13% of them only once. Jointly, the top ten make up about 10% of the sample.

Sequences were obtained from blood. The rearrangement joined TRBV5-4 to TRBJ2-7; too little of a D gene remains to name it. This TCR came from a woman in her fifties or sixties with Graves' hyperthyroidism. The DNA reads TGTGCCAGCAGTTGGGATTCCTACGAGCAGTACTTC. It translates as CASSWDSYEQYF. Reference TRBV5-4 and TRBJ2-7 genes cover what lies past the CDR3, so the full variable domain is ETGVTQSPTHLIKTRGQQVTLRCSSQSGHNTVSWYQQALGQGPQFIFQYYREEENGRGNFPPRFSGLQFPNYSSELNVNALELDDSALYLCASSWDSYEQYFGPGTRLTVT.